The 5 T cell receptor beta chains below come from one sample, sequenced in a study of cytomegalovirus exposure and HLA in healthy donors. Use of 60 Vbeta and 13 Jbeta primers characterized the PCR. Profiling relied on immunoSEQ multiplex PCR, and the TCRdb table lists in-frame clones only, not all of them. The sample has over 100,000 clones; approximately 80% are singletons. Sequencing was performed on PBMCs. These receptors came from a woman between 40 and 55 years old in good health and CMV-seronegative.

The chain employs TRBV4-1 and TRBJ2-1; D call uncertain. Per germline, CDR1 MGHRA and CDR2 YSYEKL. CDR3 length equals 17 residues. Between the trimmed V and J ends, which lost 0 bases and 4 bases, there was a span of 16 bases. In DNA form, the CDR3 reads TGCGCCAGCAGCCAAGAGACGTTGGGCGTTGGGTACAATGAGCAGTTCTTC. Translating gives CASSQETLGVGYNEQFF.

J is TRBJ1-1 and V is TRBV4-3; 7 nucleotides agree with TRBD1. In germline, CDR1 is LGHNA, CDR2 YSLEER. The CDR3 length is 17 residues. With V trimmed by 0 bases and J by 2 bases, 9 bases remained unmatched. The CDR3 loop is CASSQERAGGFNTEAFF. CDR3 coding DNA: TGCGCCAGCAGCCAAGAAAGGGCAGGGGGATTTAACACTGAAGCTTTCTTT.

The chain carries TRBV7-9 and TRBJ1-5; TRBD1 aligns across 7 bases. This CDR3 has 15 residues. The V segment lost 2 bases and the J segment 5 bases; nucleotides outside the gene matches: 6. Looked up from germline, CDR1 is SEHNR and CDR2 is FQNEAQ (reference sequence). In nucleotides, the CDR3 is TGTGCCAGCAGCTTAACAGGGGCGGAAGATCAGCCCCAGCATTTT. Its protein is CASSLTGAEDQPQHF.

V is TRBV7-2 and J is TRBJ1-3; TRBD1 might be the D (5 bases). CDR3 length: 16 residues. The V gene lost 0 bases and the J gene lost 4 bases, with 13 bases spanning the gap. Germline-derived CDR1 and CDR2 are SGHTA and FQGNSA. The CDR3, as DNA: TGTGCCAGCAGCTTAGCGGGGGGGTCCTGGGGAAACACCATATATTTT. Its translation: CASSLAGGSWGNTIYF.

The chain links TRBV7-2 to TRBJ2-2, with TRBD2 matching over 7 bases. CDR1 and CDR2 from the germline V gene are SGHTA and FQGNSA. V shed 0 bases and J 7 bases; nucleotides not matched to a gene: 8. The CDR3 covers 16 residues. The CDR3 nucleotides read TGTGCCAGCAGCTTAGCGCCGGGACTATTGCACGGGGAGCTGTTTTTT. Protein sequence: CASSLAPGLLHGELFF.